Listed here is a single T cell receptor (beta chain). No antigen is known for it. The data were taken from a study of cytomegalovirus exposure and HLA in healthy donors. Study outcomes and limitations: Listed as cytomegalovirus-associated were 150 or so TCR beta chains.

The PCR made use of 60 Vbeta and 13 Jbeta primers. Libraries were prepared by immunoSEQ multiplex PCR; TCRdb keeps only in-frame clonotypes and omits some of them. Counted here are under 200,000 clones, 68% occurring once; the ten biggest clones make up roughly 1.4%. Sequencing was carried out using PBMCs. The TCR sequence derives from a man aged 50-59 years in good health and CMV-seronegative.

The CDR3 is CASSPGDRGHEKLFF. CDR3 DNA sequence: TGTGCCAGCAGCCCCGGGGACAGGGGGCATGAAAAACTGTTTTTT. The J gene is TRBJ1-4, the V gene TRBV7-9; 12 bases are a match to TRBD1. Germline V gene sequence: CDR1 SEHNR, CDR2 FQNEAQ (reference sequence). The CDR3 has 15 residues. V gave up 5 bases and J gave up 6 bases; unmatched junction bases: 4.